Listed here are 23 T cell receptor beta chains from one sample, sequenced in a study of long-term antiretroviral therapy in people with HIV. Sequencing relied on immunoSEQ assay v3.0, run at survey level. TCRdb's table, derived via immunoSEQ multiplex PCR, lists solely in-frame clones and lacks some. The sample holds 26,000 or so clones, about 82% seen once. The sample consisted of unsorted PBMCs, taken 0.8 years before starting antiretroviral therapy. These receptors came from a man aged 18 to 29 with HIV.

This rearrangement joins TRBV7-9 to TRBJ2-7; 10 bases match TRBD2. This CDR3 is 16 amino acids long. CDR1 and CDR2 from the germline V gene are SEHNR and FQNEAQ (reference sequence). V gave up 4 bases and J gave up 4 bases; unmatched junction bases: 10. The DNA of the CDR3 is TGTGCCAGCAGCTCGGGCCCTAGCGGGAGCAGGTACGAGCAGTACTTC. Translated, it gives CASSSGPSGSRYEQYF.

The chain has TRBV29-1 and TRBJ2-1; TRBD2 matches at 10 bases. CDR1 is SQVTM, CDR2 ANQGSEA, per germline. CDR3 length: 12 residues. V shed 6 bases and J 9 bases; nucleotides not matched to a gene: 5. The CDR3 DNA reads as TGCAGCGTAGGGAGCGGGGGGGCTGAGCAGTTCTTC. This gives the protein CSVGSGGAEQFF.

CDR3 region: CALDRSGNQPQHF. In DNA form, the CDR3 reads TGTGCGTTGGACAGAAGCGGCAATCAGCCCCAGCATTTT. This rearrangement joins TRBV30 to TRBJ1-5; perhaps TRBD1 as D (6 bases). This CDR3 has 13 amino acids. The germline V gene has CDR1 GTSNPN and CDR2 SVGIG (reference sequence).

The V gene is TRBV28, the J gene TRBJ2-7; 8 bases are a match to TRBD1. The CDR3 has 13 residues. Germline V gene data show CDR1 as MDHEN and CDR2 as SYDVKM. Trimming cost V 5 bases and J 12 bases; bases outside gene matches: 12. CDR3 loop: CASSQTGALFGYF. In DNA, the CDR3 is TGTGCCAGCAGTCAGACAGGGGCCCTTTTCGGGTACTTC.

The gene calls are TRBV7-9 and TRBJ1-2; 9 positions match TRBD1. J was trimmed by 4 bases and V by 5 bases; bases with no gene match: 11. Germline CDR1 SEHNR, CDR2 FQNEAQ (reference sequence). CDR3 length: 16 amino acids. The CDR3 region is CASSPGQGFSSYGYTF. The CDR3 bases are TGTGCCAGCAGCCCGGGACAGGGATTTTCCAGCTATGGCTACACCTTC.

This clone was seen once. The same CDR3 is also encoded by other DNA sequences in this sample. V gene TRBV10-3 combines with J gene TRBJ2-7, with D unresolved. Germline CDR1 and CDR2: ENHRY and SYGVKD. V dropped 4 bases and J dropped 4 bases, with 5 bases sitting between them. CDR3 size: 11 residues. The CDR3 nucleotides read TGTGCCATCAGTGGGGGATACGAGCAGTACTTC. Encoded protein: CAISGGYEQYF.

V usage is TRBV5-6 and J usage is TRBJ2-3, with D unclear. V dropped 2 bases and J dropped 2 bases, with 15 bases sitting between them. This CDR3 contains 16 residues. The germline V gene has CDR1 SGHDT and CDR2 YYEEEE. CDR3: CASSLEQRAYTDTQYF. CDR3 nucleotides: TGTGCCAGCAGCTTAGAACAAAGGGCCTACACAGATACGCAGTATTTT.

This clone was seen only once. V gene TRBV5-1 combines with J gene TRBJ2-5; D is ambiguous. The V gene lost 7 bases and the J gene lost 2 bases, with 9 bases spanning the gap. CDR3 length: 12 amino acids. Germline loops: CDR1 SGHRS, CDR2 YFSETQ. CDR3 in amino acids: CASSMSQETQYF. The CDR3 bases are TGCGCCAGCTCTATGAGTCAAGAGACCCAGTACTTC. Complete variable domain (other parts from reference TRBV5-1 and TRBJ2-5): KAGVTQTPRYLIKTRGQQVTLSCSPISGHRSVSWYQQTPGQGLQFLFEYFSETQRNKGNFPGRFSGRQFSNSRSEMNVSTLELGDSALYLCASSMSQETQYFGPGTRLLVL.

The V gene is TRBV4-2, the J gene TRBJ2-6; perhaps TRBD1 as D (6 bases). V gave up 0 bases and J gave up 2 bases, with 8 bases separating them. CDR1 and CDR2 (germline): LGHNA, YNFKEQ. The CDR3 runs to 16 residues. CDR3 sequence: CASSQDEGAGANVLTF. For the CDR3, the DNA is TGTGCCAGCAGCCAAGATGAGGGGGCTGGGGCCAACGTCCTGACTTTC.

The V and J genes are TRBV7-3 and TRBJ2-3; no reliable D call. Germline assignment: CDR1 SGHTA and CDR2 FQGTGA. The CDR3 is 13 amino acids. Trimming removed 4 bases at V and 4 bases at J, with 9 bases between. As DNA, the CDR3 is TGTGCCAGCAGCTCCACAGCGCCAGATACGCAGTATTTT. As protein: CASSSTAPDTQYF.

This sequence joins TRBV29-1 and TRBJ1-2; 7 positions agree with TRBD1. Germline CDR1 is SQVTM and CDR2 is ANQGSEA. This CDR3 comprises 14 residues. V was pared by 4 bases and J by 3 bases, with 8 bases of the junction left unmatched. The CDR3 nucleotides are TGCAGCGTTGGGGGACAGCTTCTTGACTATGGCTACACCTTC. It specifies CSVGGQLLDYGYTF.

The V gene is TRBV7-2, the J gene TRBJ1-5, with TRBD1 matching over 7 bases. This CDR3 has 16 residues. Trimming at V came to 5 bases and at J to 0 bases, leaving 7 bases not matched to a gene. CDR1 SGHTA and CDR2 FQGNSA come from the germline V gene. CDR3 sequence: CASSLRDSYSNQPQHF. Written as DNA, the CDR3 is TGTGCCAGCAGCCTCCGGGACAGCTATAGCAATCAGCCCCAGCATTTT.

The V call is TRBV6-1, the J call TRBJ2-1, with 9 bases lining up with TRBD2. V was pared by 1 base and J by 7 bases, with 11 bases of the junction left unmatched. There are 17 residues in the CDR3. Germline lookup yields CDR1 MNHNS and CDR2 SASEGT. The DNA for the CDR3 is TGTGCCAGCAGTGAAGTGTTTGCGGGACTAGCAGTTAATGAGCAGTTCTTC. Protein: CASSEVFAGLAVNEQFF.

This rearrangement joins TRBV5-1 to TRBJ1-2, with 7 bases matching TRBD1. The junction had 7 bases not matched to a gene; V was cut back by 4 bases and J by 4 bases. The CDR3 has 14 residues. CDR1 SGHRS and CDR2 YFSETQ come from the germline V gene. The CDR3 nucleotides read TGCGCCAGCAGCCTGGGACAGCCCACCTATGGCTACACCTTC. Encoded protein: CASSLGQPTYGYTF.

This clone was counted between two and nine times. J is TRBJ2-2 and V is TRBV6-4; the D is unclear. CDR3 size: 15 residues. Germline V gives CDR1 MRHNA, CDR2 SNTAGT. V lost 4 bases and J lost 1, with 10 bases in between. As DNA, the CDR3 is TGTGCCAGCAGTGTGGCAGGTGGGAACACCGGGGAGCTGTTTTTT. As protein: CASSVAGGNTGELFF.

This rearrangement joins TRBV18 to TRBJ2-6; either TRBD1 or TRBD2 may supply D (5 bases each). The CDR3 runs to 15 residues. Germline CDR1 reads KGHSH; CDR2 reads LQKENI. V gave up 3 bases and J gave up 3 bases, with 9 bases separating them. The CDR3 DNA reads as TGTGCCAGCTCACCTCCGGGGCGTGGGGCCAACGTCCTGACTTTC. Translated: CASSPPGRGANVLTF.

A single count supports this clone. The rearrangement uses TRBV7-3 and TRBJ1-1, with D perhaps TRBD1 (5 bases). Germline-derived CDR1 and CDR2 are SGHTA and FQGTGA. With 2 bases removed from V and 0 bases from J, the gap between germline ends came to 10 bases. CDR3 length equals 15 residues. The CDR3, as DNA: TGTGCCAGCAGCTTAGGGCAGGGATTGAACACTGAAGCTTTCTTT. This sequence encodes CASSLGQGLNTEAFF.

The V gene is TRBV18, the J gene TRBJ2-4; TRBD2 is a possible D gene (5 bases). V was trimmed by 0 bases and J by 2 bases, leaving 11 bases between them. The CDR3 covers 16 residues. Germline V gene sequence: CDR1 KGHSH, CDR2 LQKENI. The CDR3 loop reads CASSPPLGITKNIQYF. As DNA, the CDR3 is TGTGCCAGCTCACCACCGCTCGGGATAACCAAAAACATTCAGTACTTC.

This clone has just a few counts. The chain joins TRBV4-2 to TRBJ2-5; 9 bases fit TRBD1. The CDR3 has 16 residues. Germline values: CDR1 LGHNA, CDR2 YNFKEQ. The junction had 7 bases not matched to a gene; V was cut back by 3 bases and J by 2 bases. This CDR3 reads CASSQGTGTPQETQYF. The CDR3 region has the DNA TGTGCCAGCAGCCAGGGGACAGGGACGCCGCAAGAGACCCAGTACTTC.

As to this clone: The same CDR3 can be traced to other DNA sequences in this sample. J is TRBJ1-1 and V is TRBV5-1; no clear D gene. There are 13 residues in the CDR3. The germline V and J ends were trimmed by 4 bases and 1 base, with 8 bases remaining between them. CDR1 and CDR2 from the germline V gene are SGHRS and YFSETQ. The CDR3 loop reads CASSRTGNTEAFF. The CDR3 region has the DNA TGCGCCAGCAGCCGGACGGGGAACACTGAAGCTTTCTTT.

The V gene is TRBV5-1, the J gene TRBJ1-6, with 7 bases lining up with TRBD1. This CDR3 region has 17 residues. Trimming at V came to 2 bases and at J to 10 bases, leaving 15 bases not matched to a gene. CDR1 and CDR2 (germline): SGHRS, YFSETQ. In nucleotides, the CDR3 is TGCGCCAGCAGCTTCCAACCCCCGACAGGGTTAGACTCACCCCTCCACTTT. Protein: CASSFQPPTGLDSPLHF.

Regarding this clone: The sample contains more than one DNA sequence encoding this CDR3. The rearrangement links TRBV6-5 to TRBJ2-6; a possible D gene is TRBD2 (6 bases). The CDR3 contains 16 residues. Deletions cut 0 bases from V and 0 bases from J, with 6 bases between. In germline, CDR1 is MNHEY, CDR2 SVGAGI. This CDR3 reads CASSYSGGSGANVLTF. The CDR3 DNA follows: TGTGCCAGCAGTTACTCGGGGGGCTCTGGGGCCAACGTCCTGACTTTC.

The chain recombines TRBV6-6 with TRBJ1-2; 7 nucleotides agree with TRBD1. The germline CDR1 and CDR2 sequences are MNHNY and SVGAGI (reference sequence). With V trimmed by 7 bases and J by 4 bases, 15 bases remained unmatched. This CDR3 has 16 amino acids. CDR3 residues: CASTDTQTGAGYGYTF. The CDR3 DNA reads TGTGCCAGCACCGATACCCAAACAGGGGCCGGCTATGGCTACACCTTC.